The clone carrying this T cell receptor (beta chain) was detected a few times. Data came from immunoSEQ multiplex PCR; TCRdb stores just in-frame clones and leaves some out. The sample records around 59,000 clones, around 84% being singletons. These data come from a study of lymphopenia after photon versus proton radiotherapy. Germline V gene lookup returns CDR1 SGHTA and CDR2 FQGNSA. This CDR3 contains 14 residues. The V segment lost 5 bases and the J segment 3 bases; nucleotides outside the gene matches: 3. The rearrangement uses TRBV7-2 and TRBJ2-7; 11 bases agree with TRBD2. The starting material was peripheral blood, obtained from a patient treated with proton-based radiotherapy. This clonotype originated in a man in his fifties or sixties with pancreatic cancer. CDR3 sequence (DNA): TGTGCCAGCAGCCCTGGACTAGCGGGCTACGAGCAGTACTTC. The encoded protein is CASSPGLAGYEQYF.